This passage covers 32 T cell receptor beta chains from one sample sequenced in a study of Graves' ophthalmopathy and Graves' hyperthyroidism. Amplification of the TCR beta CDR3 regions used RNA transcripts (as template). First-round RT-PCR relied on HTBI primers, and a second-round multiplex PCR came next. One entry per CDR3 protein results from TCRdb running MiXCR on the multiplex PCR reads. Of around 1,200,000 distinct CDR3 sequences listed, about 35% are singletons. The sequenced sample consisted of peripheral blood or thyroid tissue (not recorded which). These receptor sequences come from an adult man with Graves' hyperthyroidism.

The V and J genes are TRBV10-3 and TRBJ1-1; 7 bases agree with TRBD1. The CDR3 covers 14 residues. The germline V gene encodes CDR1 ENHRY and CDR2 SYGVKD. The V gene end was trimmed by 4 bases and the J gene end by 1 base; junction bases not matched to a gene: 3. CDR3 sequence: CAISAGGRNTEAFF. The CDR3 DNA reads as TGTGCCATCAGTGCAGGGGGTAGGAACACTGAAGCTTTCTTT.

This clonotype appeared a single time. The chain has TRBV7-9 and TRBJ1-3, with TRBD1 as a possible D gene (5 bases). The CDR3 covers 14 residues. V lost 6 bases and J 3 bases, leaving 12 bases between the germline ends. In germline, CDR1 is SEHNR, CDR2 FQNEAQ (reference sequence). CDR3 coding DNA: TGTGCCAGCAGATTACCAGGGTATGGAAACACCATATATTTT. The encoded protein is CASRLPGYGNTIYF.

The chain joins TRBV6-1 to TRBJ1-4; D is ambiguous. Germline-derived CDR1 and CDR2 are MNHNS and SASEGT. The CDR3 is made up of 18 amino acids. Trimming removed 5 bases from V and 0 bases from J, with 19 bases in between. CDR3 in amino acids: CASSPSGPSFATNEKLFF. CDR3 DNA: TGTGCCAGCAGTCCCTCGGGCCCGTCGTTCGCAACTAATGAAAAACTGTTTTTT.

The rearrangement links TRBV7-2 to TRBJ2-7; 11 bases are shared with TRBD1. The trim removed 5 bases at V and 2 bases at J, leaving 8 bases unmatched. This CDR3 is built from 16 residues. CDR1 is SGHTA and CDR2 is FQGNSA in the germline V gene. CDR3: CASSVRGQGATYEQYF. The CDR3 DNA is TGTGCCAGCAGCGTCCGCGGACAGGGGGCCACCTACGAGCAGTACTTC.

This chain links TRBV29-1 with TRBJ2-2; 8 bases line up with TRBD2. V shed 7 bases, J shed 1 base, and the junction held 11 bases outside the gene matches. The CDR3 is 16 amino acids. CDR1 is SQVTM and CDR2 is ANQGSEA in the germline V gene. CDR3 bases: TGCAGCGGCTCCCGCTTCGCGGGAGGGAACACCGGGGAGCTGTTTTTT. Protein: CSGSRFAGGNTGELFF.

The chain couples TRBV5-1 to TRBJ2-7; 7 nucleotides align to TRBD1. CDR3 length: 15 amino acids. CDR1 is SGHRS and CDR2 is YFSETQ in the germline V gene. V dropped 4 bases and J dropped 2; count of bases not matched to a gene: 9. The CDR3 DNA is TGCGCCAGCAGCCATCCAGGTGGGACAGCCTACGAGCAGTACTTC. Translation: CASSHPGGTAYEQYF. Drawing the rest from reference TRBV5-1 and TRBJ2-7, the complete variable domain is KAGVTQTPRYLIKTRGQQVTLSCSPISGHRSVSWYQQTPGQGLQFLFEYFSETQRNKGNFPGRFSGRQFSNSRSEMNVSTLELGDSALYLCASSHPGGTAYEQYFGPGTRLTVT.

This clonotype was counted ten times or more. V and J are TRBV7-2 and TRBJ1-6, with D possibly being TRBD1 (6 bases). The V end lost 5 bases, the J end lost 10 bases, and 24 bases lay between the germline ends. The germline gives CDR1 SGHTA, CDR2 FQGNSA. This CDR3 is built from 17 residues. Here the CDR3 DNA reads TGTGCCAGCAGCCGCCTCGGGGGCGACGGCGCCAACTCACCCCTCCACTTT. Its translation: CASSRLGGDGANSPLHF.

This sequence joins TRBV15 and TRBJ1-4, with 7 bases lining up with TRBD1. Trimming cost V 2 bases and J 7 bases; bases outside gene matches: 7. This CDR3 is built from 15 residues. Germline V CDR1 and CDR2: LNHNV, YYDKDF (reference sequence). CDR3 nucleotides: TGTGCCACCAGCAGACGAGGGGGCCAAGTTGAAAAACTGTTTTTT. This translates into CATSRRGGQVEKLFF.

This clonotype showed up many times. This chain links TRBV2 with TRBJ1-1, with 10 bases identical to TRBD1. In germline, CDR1 is SNHLY, CDR2 FYNNEI. V lost 4 bases and J lost 4; bases outside the gene matches: 3. This CDR3 is 14 amino acids long. CDR3 sequence (DNA): TGTGCCAGCAGTGCGGACAGGGGGGCCACTGAAGCTTTCTTT. Protein product: CASSADRGATEAFF.

This clonotype was seen at least ten times. J is TRBJ2-5 and V is TRBV6-5; D may be TRBD1 (6 bases). Between the trimmed V and J ends, which lost 6 bases and 4 bases, there was a span of 18 bases. This CDR3 region has 15 residues. Looked up from germline, CDR1 is MNHEY and CDR2 is SVGAGI. For the CDR3, the DNA is TGTGCCAGCAGGTTCCCAGGGGTACAGGGAGAGACCCAGTACTTC. Translated: CASRFPGVQGETQYF.

This clonotype occurred once. A read error is possible here, since a much larger clone lies one base away. This rearrangement joins TRBV7-6 to TRBJ2-2; tentative D call: TRBD2 (5 bases). This CDR3 has 17 amino acids. Germline V lookup: CDR1 SGHVS, CDR2 FNYEAQ. The CDR3 loop reads CASSLALAGANTGELLF. The CDR3 region has the DNA TGTGCCAGCAGCTTAGCGCTCGCGGGTGCGAACACCGGGGAGCTGCTTTTT.

This rearrangement joins TRBV29-1 to TRBJ2-7; D gene uncertain. With 8 bases removed from V and 3 bases from J, the gap between germline ends came to 14 bases. Germline assignment: CDR1 SQVTM and CDR2 ANQGSEA. The CDR3 totals 12 residues. CDR3 loop: CSLARARYEQYF. For the CDR3, the DNA is TGCAGCTTAGCACGGGCTCGCTACGAGCAGTACTTC.

This clonotype was recorded only once. The V gene is TRBV15, the J gene TRBJ2-7, with 8 bases lining up with TRBD1. Per germline, CDR1 LNHNV and CDR2 YYDKDF (reference sequence). The CDR3 is made up of 15 amino acids. The trim removed 5 bases at V and 2 bases at J, leaving 8 bases unmatched. The CDR3: CATSWAGTGTYEQYF. The CDR3 DNA is TGTGCCACCAGCTGGGCCGGGACAGGCACCTACGAGCAGTACTTC.

In its sample, this clonotype was seen many times. This chain connects TRBV19 to TRBJ1-2; TRBD1 might be the D (5 bases). The germline CDR1 and CDR2 sequences are LNHDA and SQIVND (reference sequence). V dropped 3 bases and J dropped 4 bases, with 12 bases sitting between them. The CDR3 runs to 14 residues. The CDR3: CASSIGSGTYGYTF. In DNA, the CDR3 is TGTGCCAGTAGTATTGGTTCAGGGACCTATGGCTACACCTTC.

This clonotype came up many times. The genes are TRBV5-8 and TRBJ1-2; D is undetermined. The CDR3 spans 15 residues. Germline CDR1 reads SGHTS; CDR2 reads YDEGEE. Trimming took 0 bases from V and 3 from J, leaving 12 bases between them. CDR3 loop: CASSLALDGDYGYTF. CDR3 nucleotides: TGTGCCAGCAGCTTGGCCTTGGACGGAGACTATGGCTACACCTTC.

With regard to this clonotype: Just one base apart from a much larger clone, this may be a read error. The chain has TRBV7-9 and TRBJ2-7, with D hard to call. Germline V gives CDR1 SEHNR, CDR2 FQNEAQ (reference sequence). CDR3 length equals 14 residues. The CDR3 DNA follows: TGCGCCAGCAGCTCCCAGACAAATACCTACGAGCAGTACTTC. It codes for CASSSQTNTYEQYF.

Of note for this clonotype: Germline and junction disagree at one end, which may indicate a read error. The chain recombines TRBV12-5 with TRBJ1-1, with TRBD1 matching 10 bases. Germline assignment: CDR1 LGHNT and CDR2 FRNRAP. The CDR3 totals 18 residues. Here the CDR3 reads CASGLVGDRGRVNTGAFF. For the CDR3, the DNA is TGTGCTAGTGGTTTGGTAGGTGACAGGGGGCGTGTGAACACTGGAGCTTTCTTT.

The rearrangement links TRBV24-1 to TRBJ2-3; TRBD1 agrees at 8 bases. Germline V CDR1 and CDR2: KGHDR, SFDVKD. V dropped 3 bases and J dropped 5; count of bases not matched to a gene: 9. The CDR3 runs 16 residues. The CDR3 bases are TGTGCCACCAGTGATCGCCGGGGACAGGCTAGAGATACGCAGTATTTT. Translation gives CATSDRRGQARDTQYF.

The chain joins TRBV11-2 to TRBJ1-1; weak D call: TRBD1 (6 bases). V lost 7 bases and J lost 1, with 13 bases in between. The CDR3 is 14 amino acids. CDR1 and CDR2 (germline): SGHAT, FQNNGV. The CDR3 protein is CASTMGAGNTEAFF. Written as DNA, the CDR3 is TGTGCCAGCACCATGGGGGCAGGGAACACTGAAGCTTTCTTT.

Note on this clonotype: The germline gene is not matched at one end of the junction; a read error may be the cause. This chain uses TRBV5-1 with TRBJ2-7, with D possibly matching TRBD1 (5 bases). CDR3 length equals 12 residues. Looked up from germline, CDR1 is SGHRS and CDR2 is YFSETQ. CDR3 sequence: CASSFRGYGQYF. The CDR3 DNA reads as TGTGCCAGCAGCTTTAGGGGTTACGGGCAGTACTTC.

The chain has TRBV7-8 and TRBJ1-6; 8 nucleotides match TRBD1. The junction had 8 bases not matched to a gene; V was cut back by 4 bases and J by 6 bases. Per germline, CDR1 SGHVS and CDR2 FQNEAQ. This CDR3 region has 16 residues. CDR3 region: CASSSQDRGPNSPLHF. DNA for the CDR3: TGTGCCAGCAGCTCCCAAGACAGGGGCCCTAATTCACCCCTCCACTTT.

The sample holds one count of this clonotype. This could be a read error, since a much larger clone is one nucleotide away. This rearrangement joins TRBV14 to TRBJ2-5, with D uncertain. CDR1 SGHDN and CDR2 FVKESK come from the germline V gene. The CDR3 is 14 residues long. Trimming took 5 bases from V and 5 from J, leaving 15 bases between them. CDR3: CASSSFLGSETQYF. Written as DNA, the CDR3 is TGTGCCAGCAGCTCCTTCCTGGGGTCGGAGACCCAGTACTTC.

Notes on this clonotype: One base away lies a much larger clone, so this may be a sequencing read error. This chain joins TRBV7-3 and TRBJ1-5; D call uncertain. Germline V lookup: CDR1 SGHTA, CDR2 FQGTGA. This CDR3 has 14 amino acids. With 4 bases removed from V and 2 bases from J, the gap between germline ends came to 9 bases. CDR3 DNA: TGTGCCAGCAGCTCAGCCTCTGGCAATCAGCCCCAGCATTTT. Its translation: CASSSASGNQPQHF.

With respect to this clonotype: This may come from a read error, since a much larger clone is one base off. The V gene is TRBV6-2 or TRBV6-3, the J gene TRBJ1-1, with a weak D call TRBD1 (5 bases). The CDR3 contains 15 residues. CDR1 is MNHEY, CDR2 SVGEGT, per germline. The CDR3 DNA is TGTGACAGCAGTTACTCTGCAGGGAGGCACACTGAAGCTTTCTTT. This translates into CDSSYSAGRHTEAFF.

This clonotype was detected ten times or more. The chain couples TRBV4-1 to TRBJ2-7; D possibly corresponds to TRBD2 (5 bases). Trimming pared 5 bases from V and 4 bases from J, leaving 15 bases between. Germline CDR1 reads MGHRA; CDR2 reads YSYEKL. The CDR3 loop spans 14 amino acids. The CDR3 is CASSEGQGPYEQYF. CDR3 DNA: TGCGCCAGCAGCGAGGGCCAAGGGCCGTACGAGCAGTACTTC.

In DNA, the CDR3 is TGTGCCAGCAGTGAAGGGGGAAGGAAGGCTGCTGGCTACACCTTC. Translated: CASSEGGRKAAGYTF. The chain has TRBV25-1 and TRBJ1-2, with D possibly matching TRBD1 (5 bases). Germline V lookup: CDR1 MGHDK, CDR2 SYGVNS. V lost 2 bases to trimming and J lost 7 bases, with 17 bases between them. The CDR3 totals 15 residues.

The V and J genes are TRBV6-5 and TRBJ1-2; the match to TRBD1 covers 8 bases. The J segment lost 3 bases and the V segment lost 10 bases, leaving 22 bases of the junction unmatched. The germline gives CDR1 MNHEY, CDR2 SVGAGI. This CDR3 comprises 18 residues. The CDR3 loop reads CATKDRGPSWVMDYGYTF. CDR3 nucleotide sequence: TGTGCCACAAAAGACAGGGGCCCAAGTTGGGTGATGGACTATGGCTACACCTTC.

About this clonotype: It is likely a read error, because the conserved phenylalanine at the end of the CDR3 is missing. No DNA is shown, since the ends of the CDR3 on it are uncertain; the CDR3 is the one TCRdb lists. This sequence joins TRBV10-3 and TRBJ1-1. The CDR3 length equals 10 residues, ends included. Germline values: CDR1 ENHRY, CDR2 SYGVKD. CDR3 residues: CAIRYKRTFL.

In this sample, this clonotype turned up a few times. The CDR3 loop is CASSPREGGTYEQYF. The CDR3 DNA reads as TGTGCCAGCAGCCCCAGGGAGGGGGGGACCTACGAGCAGTACTTC. The chain carries TRBV7-9 and TRBJ2-7, with a weak D call TRBD2 (7 bases). V lost 5 bases to trimming and J lost 2 bases, with 16 bases between them. CDR1 SEHNR and CDR2 FQNEAQ come from the germline V gene (reference sequence). The CDR3 spans 15 residues.

CDR3 DNA sequence: TGTGCCAGCAGTGAATCGACAGGGGCGGAAAAACTGTTTTTT. This encodes CASSESTGAEKLFF. The chain joins TRBV2 to TRBJ1-4; 8 nucleotides line up with TRBD1. With V trimmed by 2 bases and J by 8 bases, 4 bases remained unmatched. The length of the CDR3 is 14 residues. From germline, CDR1 is SNHLY and CDR2 FYNNEI.

The DNA for the CDR3 is TGTGCCAGCAGTTACTGGGACAGTGCTCCGAATCAGCCCCAGCATTTT. Translated: CASSYWDSAPNQPQHF. This chain connects TRBV6-2 or TRBV6-3 to TRBJ1-5, with 7 bases lining up with TRBD1. The V gene end was trimmed by 1 base and the J gene end by 4 bases; junction bases not matched to a gene: 7. Germline V CDR1 and CDR2: MNHEY, SVGEGT. The CDR3 has 16 amino acids.

A few counts support this clonotype. The rearrangement uses TRBV29-1 and TRBJ2-7; 8 positions match TRBD2. J gave up 3 bases and V 6 bases, and 7 bases lay outside the gene matches. Germline lookup yields CDR1 SQVTM and CDR2 ANQGSEA. The CDR3 consists of 13 residues. CDR3 nucleotide sequence: TGCAGCGTGACGAGTGCGGGAGGCTACGAGCAGTACTTC. Protein: CSVTSAGGYEQYF.